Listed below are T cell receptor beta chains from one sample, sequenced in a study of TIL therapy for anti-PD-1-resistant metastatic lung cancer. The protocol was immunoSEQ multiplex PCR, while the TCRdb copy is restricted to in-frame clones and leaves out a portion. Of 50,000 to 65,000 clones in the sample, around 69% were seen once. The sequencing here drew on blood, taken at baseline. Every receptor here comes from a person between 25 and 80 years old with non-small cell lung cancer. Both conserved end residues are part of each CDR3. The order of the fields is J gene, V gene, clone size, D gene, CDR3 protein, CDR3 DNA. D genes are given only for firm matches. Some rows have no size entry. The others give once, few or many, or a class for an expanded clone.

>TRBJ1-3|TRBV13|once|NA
CASQGGGNTIYF
TGTGCCTCCCAGGGTGGTGGAAACACCATATATTTT
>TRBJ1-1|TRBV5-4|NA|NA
CASSLPHVRSNTEAFF
TGTGCCAGCAGCTTGCCTCATGTTAGAAGTAACACTGAAGCTTTCTTT
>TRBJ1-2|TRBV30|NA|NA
CAWRLTGGRGYTF
TGTGCCTGGAGATTAACCGGGGGCCGGGGCTACACCTTC
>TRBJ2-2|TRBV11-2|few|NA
CASSSTILTANTGELFF
TGTGCCAGCAGCTCCACCATTCTGACAGCGAACACCGGGGAGCTGTTTTTT
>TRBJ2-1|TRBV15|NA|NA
CATSRGGSYNEQFF
TGTGCCACCAGCAGAGGCGGATCCTACAATGAGCAGTTCTTC
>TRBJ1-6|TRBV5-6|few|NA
CASSLRGLESPLHF
TGTGCCAGCAGCTTGCGGGGTCTAGAGTCACCCCTCCACTTT
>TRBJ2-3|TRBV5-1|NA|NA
CASSSEPTSTDTQYF
TGCGCCAGCAGCTCCGAGCCGACTAGCACAGATACGCAGTATTTT
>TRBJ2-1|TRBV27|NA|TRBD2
CASSLFSLAGGKQFF
TGTGCCAGCAGTTTATTCTCACTAGCGGGGGGGAAGCAGTTCTTC
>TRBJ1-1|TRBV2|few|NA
CASSDATSYTEAFF
TGTGCCAGCAGTGATGCAACCAGTTACACTGAAGCTTTCTTT
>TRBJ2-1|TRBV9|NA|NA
CASSVGGLATYNEQFF
TGTGCCAGCAGCGTGGGGGGGCTAGCGACTTACAATGAGCAGTTCTTC
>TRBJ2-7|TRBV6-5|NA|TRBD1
CASARRQGGEQYF
TGTGCCAGCGCCCGTCGACAGGGGGGCGAGCAGTACTTC
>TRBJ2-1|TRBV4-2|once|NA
CASSRDEEGEQFF
TGTGCCAGCAGCCGAGACGAGGAGGGTGAGCAGTTCTTC
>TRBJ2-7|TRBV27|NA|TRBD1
CASSTTGGKGSYEQYF
TGTGCCAGCAGTACGACAGGGGGTAAAGGCTCCTACGAGCAGTACTTC
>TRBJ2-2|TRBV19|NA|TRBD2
CASTPVGGVLTGELFF
TGTGCCAGTACCCCCGTGGGAGGGGTCTTAACCGGGGAGCTGTTTTTT
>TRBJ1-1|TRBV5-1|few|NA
CASSLDAETTEAFF
TGCGCCAGCAGCTTGGATGCGGAGACCACTGAAGCTTTCTTT
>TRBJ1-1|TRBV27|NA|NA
CASRPTQGGTEAFF
TGTGCCAGCAGGCCCACTCAGGGAGGCACTGAAGCTTTCTTT
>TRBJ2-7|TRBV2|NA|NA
CASSVFPTTGEQYF
TGTGCCAGCAGTGTGTTTCCTACCACCGGCGAGCAGTACTTC
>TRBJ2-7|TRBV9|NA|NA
CASRKDPGPGEQYF
TGTGCCAGCAGAAAAGACCCGGGGCCGGGGGAGCAGTACTTC
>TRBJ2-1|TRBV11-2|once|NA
CASSPSGQYNEQFF
TGTGCCAGCAGCCCGAGCGGACAGTACAATGAGCAGTTCTTC
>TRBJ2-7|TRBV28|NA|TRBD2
CASSVTSDTYEQYF
TGTGCCAGCAGTGTGACTAGCGACACCTACGAGCAGTACTTC
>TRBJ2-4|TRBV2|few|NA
CASSEAGRSHIQYF
TGTGCCAGCAGTGAAGCAGGCAGGAGCCACATTCAGTACTTC
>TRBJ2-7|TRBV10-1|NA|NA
CASSEAGDRRNEQYF
TGCGCCAGCAGTGAGGCAGGGGATAGAAGAAACGAGCAGTACTTC
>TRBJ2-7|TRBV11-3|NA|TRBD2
CASSYTSGRGYEQYF
TGTGCCAGCAGCTACACTAGCGGGAGAGGTTACGAGCAGTACTTC
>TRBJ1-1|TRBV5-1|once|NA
CASTEGQLNTEAFF
TGCGCCAGCACCGAAGGACAGTTGAACACTGAAGCTTTCTTT
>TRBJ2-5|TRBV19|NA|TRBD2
CASRAPGLAGGETQYF
TGTGCCAGTAGGGCACCGGGACTAGCGGGAGGAGAGACCCAGTACTTC
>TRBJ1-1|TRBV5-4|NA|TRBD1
CASSLGPDRGNTEAFF
TGTGCCAGCAGCTTGGGCCCGGACAGGGGGAACACTGAAGCTTTCTTT
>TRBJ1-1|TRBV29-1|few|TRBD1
CSVLGGTGSTEAFF
TGCAGCGTCCTAGGGGGGACAGGGAGCACTGAAGCTTTCTTT
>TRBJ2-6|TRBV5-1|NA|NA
CASSLVRRSGANVLTF
TGCGCCAGCAGCTTGGTACGGCGCTCTGGGGCCAACGTCCTGACTTTC
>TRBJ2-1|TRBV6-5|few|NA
CASSYRPTPYNEQFF
TGTGCCAGCAGTTACCGACCCACTCCCTACAATGAGCAGTTCTTC
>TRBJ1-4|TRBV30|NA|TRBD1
CAWSAGQVTSNEKLFF
TGTGCCTGGAGTGCTGGACAGGTGACTTCTAATGAAAAACTGTTTTTT
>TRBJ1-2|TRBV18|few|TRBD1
CASSPAGDRGFYGYTF
TGTGCCAGCTCACCGGCGGGGGACAGGGGTTTCTATGGCTACACCTTC
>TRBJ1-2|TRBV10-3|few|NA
CAISERTPRNYGYTF
TGTGCCATCAGTGAGAGGACGCCTCGTAACTATGGCTACACCTTC
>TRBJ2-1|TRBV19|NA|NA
CASSNQGVNLAFF
TGTGCCAGTAGTAACCAGGGAGTGAATCTCGCATTCTTC
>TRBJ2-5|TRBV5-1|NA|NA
CASSAGTVQETQYF
TGCGCCAGCAGCGCGGGGACAGTACAAGAGACCCAGTACTTC
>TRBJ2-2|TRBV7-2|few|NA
CASRTAANTGELFF
TGTGCCAGCAGGACAGCCGCGAACACCGGGGAGCTGTTTTTT
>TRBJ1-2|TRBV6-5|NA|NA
CASSYRDGLNGFGYTF
TGTGCCAGCAGTTACCGGGACGGATTAAATGGGTTTGGCTACACCTTC
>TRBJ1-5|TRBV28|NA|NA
CATHSLRAFGNQPQHF
TGTGCCACCCACTCCCTCAGGGCGTTTGGCAATCAGCCCCAGCATTTT
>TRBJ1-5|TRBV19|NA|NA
CASSIGATGREPQHF
TGTGCCAGTAGTATTGGAGCGACGGGGCGGGAGCCCCAGCATTTT